These T cell receptor beta chains were read from a single sample in a study of EBV T-cell therapy then PD-1 blockade in nasopharyngeal carcinoma. Libraries were prepared by immunoSEQ multiplex PCR; TCRdb keeps only in-frame clonotypes and omits some of them. This table has around 23,000 clones, 84% appearing once. No antigens are known for them. Sample: CD8+ T cells from blood, taken at roughly day 61 from a patient whose treatment included autologous EBV-specific T cells and nivolumab. Receptor source: a man aged 40-55 years with nasopharyngeal carcinoma. CDR3s include the opening cysteine and the closing phenylalanine or tryptophan. D genes are given only for firm matches. Size values are once, few and many counts, or a class for expanded clones, and some rows have none.

V	J	size	D	CDR3	DNA
TRBV27	TRBJ2-5	NA	TRBD1	CASGLTGGPETQYF	TGTGCCAGCGGCCTGACAGGGGGCCCAGAGACCCAGTACTTC
TRBV6-5	TRBJ1-1	NA	NA	CASSYPPGPANTEAFF	TGTGCCAGCAGTTACCCCCCTGGGCCGGCCAACACTGAAGCTTTCTTT
TRBV27	TRBJ1-4	NA	TRBD1	CASSWRQGFGEKLFF	TGTGCCAGCAGTTGGAGACAGGGTTTTGGGGAAAAACTGTTTTTT
TRBV18	TRBJ2-5	NA	NA	CASSPGGQETQYF	TGTGCCAGCTCACCAGGGGGACAAGAGACCCAGTACTTC
TRBV30	TRBJ1-2	NA	TRBD1	CARTGRYGYTF	TGTGCCCGGACAGGGAGGTATGGCTACACCTTC
TRBV28	TRBJ1-3	few	NA	CASSLFAGGNTIYF	TGTGCCAGCAGTTTGTTCGCAGGCGGAAACACCATATATTTT
TRBV25-1	TRBJ2-3	once	TRBD2	CASSGGTSGGDTQYF	TGTGCCAGCAGTGGGGGGACTAGCGGGGGAGATACGCAGTATTTT
TRBV27	TRBJ2-3	once	NA	CASSFSVGDHTDTQYF	TGTGCCAGCAGTTTCTCGGTGGGGGACCACACAGATACGCAGTATTTT
TRBV19	TRBJ2-1	NA	TRBD1	CASSIGVGTGSYNEQFF	TGTGCCAGTAGTATAGGGGTGGGGACAGGCTCCTACAATGAGCAGTTCTTC
TRBV7-9	TRBJ1-5	NA	NA	CASNLSYRRGQPQHF	TGTGCCAGCAACTTAAGTTACAGAAGAGGTCAGCCCCAGCATTTT
TRBV18	TRBJ1-6	NA	NA	CASSEGTSVASYNSPLHF	TGTGCCAGCTCCGAGGGGACGTCTGTTGCCTCCTATAATTCACCCCTCCACTTT
TRBV5-8	TRBJ2-1	NA	TRBD1	CASSITGGPGNEQFF	TGTGCCAGCAGTATAACAGGGGGCCCAGGGAATGAGCAGTTCTTC
TRBV3-1/TRBV3-2	TRBJ1-1	once	NA	CASSSSFTGRFMNTEAFF	TGTGCCAGCAGCTCCTCCTTTACAGGGCGCTTCATGAACACTGAAGCTTTCTTT
TRBV28	TRBJ2-7	NA	NA	CASSWGLLGTYEQYF	TGTGCCAGCAGTTGGGGACTTCTGGGGACCTACGAGCAGTACTTC
TRBV27	TRBJ1-5	NA	TRBD1	CASSPWTGGQPQHF	TGTGCCAGCAGTCCTTGGACAGGGGGTCAGCCCCAGCATTTT
TRBV29-1	TRBJ1-2	NA	TRBD1	CSVDDRERGYTF	TGCAGCGTAGACGACAGGGAACGCGGCTACACCTTC
TRBV6-1	TRBJ1-1	NA	NA	CASSLGRGTEAFF	TGTGCCAGCAGCCTGGGACGGGGCACTGAAGCTTTCTTT
TRBV10-3	TRBJ2-3	NA	TRBD2	CAISERLAGGVDTQYF	TGTGCCATCAGTGAACGGCTAGCGGGGGGAGTGGATACGCAGTATTTT
TRBV3-1/TRBV3-2	TRBJ1-5	NA	NA	CASSQDHGADQPQHF	TGTGCCAGCAGCCAAGATCACGGGGCCGATCAGCCCCAGCATTTT
TRBV7-6	TRBJ2-1	NA	TRBD2	CASSLGTSPYNEQFF	TGTGCCAGCAGCCTCGGGACTAGCCCCTACAATGAGCAGTTCTTC
TRBV6-6	TRBJ1-1	NA	NA	CASSYESHTEAFF	TGTGCCAGCAGTTACGAGAGCCACACTGAAGCTTTCTTT
TRBV29-1	TRBJ1-3	NA	NA	CSFRGGGASGNTIYF	TGCAGCTTCCGAGGTGGGGGGGCATCTGGAAACACCATATATTTT
TRBV7-9	TRBJ1-4	NA	NA	CASKGGARQWEKLFF	TGTGCCAGCAAGGGCGGCGCACGGCAATGGGAAAAACTGTTTTTT
TRBV5-5	TRBJ2-2	NA	TRBD1	CASALDRGGYRTGELFF	TGTGCCAGCGCCTTGGACAGGGGGGGATATAGAACCGGGGAGCTGTTTTTT
TRBV24-1	TRBJ1-1	NA	NA	CATSDLKGMNTEAFF	TGTGCCACCAGTGATTTGAAGGGCATGAACACTGAAGCTTTCTTT
TRBV9	TRBJ1-2	NA	TRBD1	CASSLRHGDRVGYTF	TGTGCCAGCAGCCTGAGGCATGGGGACAGGGTTGGCTACACCTTC
TRBV9	TRBJ1-1	NA	NA	CASSLTGAPNTEAFF	TGTGCCAGCAGTTTAACCGGGGCACCCAACACTGAAGCTTTCTTT
TRBV4-3	TRBJ1-1	NA	NA	CASSQDWMNTEAFF	TGCGCCAGCAGCCAAGATTGGATGAACACTGAAGCTTTCTTT
TRBV7-9	TRBJ1-2	few	TRBD1	CASSSGTGVIYGYTF	TGTGCCAGCAGCTCCGGGACAGGGGTGATCTATGGCTACACCTTC
TRBV5-1	TRBJ2-1	once	TRBD2	CASSYRGGSGGFLLAYNEQFF	TGCGCCAGCAGCTACCGCGGGGGAAGCGGGGGGTTCCTTCTCGCCTACAATGAGCAGTTCTTC
TRBV6-5	TRBJ1-5	NA	NA	CATSPRQFNQPQHF	TGTGCCACCAGTCCCCGACAGTTCAATCAGCCCCAGCATTTT
TRBV10-3	TRBJ2-2	NA	NA	CAISESWGRISGELFF	TGTGCCATCAGTGAGTCGTGGGGACGGATCTCCGGGGAGCTGTTTTTT
TRBV4-2	TRBJ2-5	NA	NA	CASSQDLEVETQYF	TGTGCCAGCAGCCAAGATTTAGAAGTTGAGACCCAGTACTTC
TRBV6-5	TRBJ2-2	few	TRBD1	CASSLGQLTGELFF	TGTGCCAGCAGTTTGGGACAGCTCACCGGGGAGCTGTTTTTT
TRBV4-1	TRBJ2-7	once	NA	CASSQATGRFYEQYF	TGCGCCAGCAGCCAAGCCACAGGGAGGTTCTACGAGCAGTACTTC
TRBV4-3	TRBJ2-1	NA	TRBD1	CASSHGHRGTWQFF	TGCGCCAGCAGCCATGGACACAGGGGAACTTGGCAGTTCTTC
TRBV7-6	TRBJ2-3	NA	NA	CASSLRDASTDTQYF	TGTGCCAGCAGCCTCCGGGACGCTAGCACAGATACGCAGTATTTT
TRBV6-2/TRBV6-3	TRBJ2-7	NA	NA	CASSNKGGAYEQYF	TGTGCCAGCAGCAACAAGGGGGGAGCCTACGAGCAGTACTTC
TRBV24-1	TRBJ2-5	NA	TRBD1	CATSDLQGAQETQYF	TGTGCCACCAGTGATTTGCAGGGGGCACAAGAGACCCAGTACTTC
TRBV9	TRBJ2-2	NA	TRBD2	CASSGTSGEGTGELFF	TGTGCCAGCAGCGGAACTAGCGGGGAGGGCACCGGGGAGCTGTTTTTT
TRBV27	TRBJ2-7	NA	NA	CASSFGPPLEQYF	TGTGCCAGCAGTTTTGGGCCACCCTTGGAGCAGTACTTC
TRBV7-9	TRBJ2-3	NA	TRBD2	CASSRTSGGAVADTQYF	TGTGCCAGCAGCCGGACTAGCGGGGGGGCCGTCGCAGATACGCAGTATTTT
TRBV5-5	TRBJ2-7	NA	TRBD1	CASSWHRDRGGYEQYF	TGTGCCAGCAGCTGGCACCGGGACAGGGGAGGCTACGAGCAGTACTTC
TRBV25-1	TRBJ1-2	NA	NA	CASMVPMYGYTF	TGTGCCAGCATGGTACCGATGTATGGCTACACCTTC
TRBV4-3	TRBJ2-7	NA	NA	CASSQDIEAYEQYF	TGCGCCAGCAGCCAAGATATCGAAGCCTACGAGCAGTACTTC
TRBV9	TRBJ1-4	NA	TRBD1	CASSEGARLYNEKLFF	TGTGCCAGCAGCGAGGGGGCGAGGCTCTATAATGAAAAACTGTTTTTT
TRBV27	TRBJ2-7	NA	TRBD2	CASSPLAGVYEQYF	TGTGCCAGCAGTCCACTAGCGGGGGTCTACGAGCAGTACTTC
TRBV29-1	TRBJ2-3	NA	NA	CSVGSGESDTQYF	TGCAGCGTTGGGTCGGGGGAGTCAGATACGCAGTATTTT